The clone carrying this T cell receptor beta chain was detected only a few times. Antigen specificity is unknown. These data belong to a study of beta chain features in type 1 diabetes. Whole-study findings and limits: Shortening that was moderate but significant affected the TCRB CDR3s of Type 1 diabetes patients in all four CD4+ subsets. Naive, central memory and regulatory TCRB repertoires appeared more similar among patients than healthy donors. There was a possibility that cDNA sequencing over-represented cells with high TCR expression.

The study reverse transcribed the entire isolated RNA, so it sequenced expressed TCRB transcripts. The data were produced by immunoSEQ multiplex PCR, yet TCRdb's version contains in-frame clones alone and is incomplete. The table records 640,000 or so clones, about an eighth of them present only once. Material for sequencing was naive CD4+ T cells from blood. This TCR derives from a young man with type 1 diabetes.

The CDR3 coding sequence is TGTGCCAGCAGTTATACGGGCAGACCAAATGAAAAACTGTTTTTT. This encodes CASSYTGRPNEKLFF. The chain employs TRBV6-6 and TRBJ1-4; no definite D call. CDR3 length: 15 amino acids. Between the trimmed V and J ends, which lost 3 bases and 5 bases, there was a span of 13 bases. CDR1 is MNHNY and CDR2 is SVGAGI in the germline V gene (reference sequence).